This TCR beta chain was documented in a study of blood T cells in healthy people across ages. A second PCR, run for about 7 to 11 cycles, used a sample-barcoded 5' primer plus a J-beta primer mix. TCRdb passed the 5' RACE reads through MiXCR, listing each CDR3 protein once. The table shows over 700,000 distinct CDR3 sequences, with around half occurring only once. Notes on the study in general: TCR beta diversity per million T cells fell roughly linearly with age.

Comment on this clonotype: Antigen: not known. The junction differs from germline at one of its ends, possibly a read error.

CDR1 is SGHRS and CDR2 is YFSETQ in the germline V gene. The CDR3 runs 15 residues. The V call is TRBV5-1, the J call TRBJ2-7, with D tentatively TRBD1 or TRBD2 (6 bases each). The receptor's source is a man older than 75 in good health. Sequenced input: blood. The CDR3 DNA sequence: TGCGCCAGCAGCTTGGAGGGGGGCCTCTCCTACGCGCAGTACTTC. Encoded protein: CASSLEGGLSYAQYF.